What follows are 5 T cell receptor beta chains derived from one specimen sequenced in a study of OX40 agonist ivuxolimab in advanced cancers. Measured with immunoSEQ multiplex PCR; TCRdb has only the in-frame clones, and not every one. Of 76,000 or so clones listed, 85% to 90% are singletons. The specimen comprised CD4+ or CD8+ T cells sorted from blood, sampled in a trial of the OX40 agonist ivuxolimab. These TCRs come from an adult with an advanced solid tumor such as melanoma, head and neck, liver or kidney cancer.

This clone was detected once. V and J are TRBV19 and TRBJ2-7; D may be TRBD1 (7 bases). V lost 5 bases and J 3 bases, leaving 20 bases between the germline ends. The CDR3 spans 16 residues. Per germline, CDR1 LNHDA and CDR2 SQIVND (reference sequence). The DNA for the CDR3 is TGTGCCAGTAGTCCATCAGACAGGGAGGTTCACTACGAGCAGTACTTC. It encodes CASSPSDREVHYEQYF.

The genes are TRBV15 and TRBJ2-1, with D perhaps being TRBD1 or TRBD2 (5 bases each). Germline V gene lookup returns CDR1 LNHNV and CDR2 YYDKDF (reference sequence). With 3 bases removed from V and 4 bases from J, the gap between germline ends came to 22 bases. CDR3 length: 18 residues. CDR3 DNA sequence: TGTGCCACCAGCAGGCAATCACGGACTCCGGGGCCATACAATGAGCAGTTCTTC. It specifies CATSRQSRTPGPYNEQFF. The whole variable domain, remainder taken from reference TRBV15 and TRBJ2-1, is DAMVIQNPRYQVTQFGKPVTLSCSQTLNHNVMYWYQQKSSQAPKLLFHYYDKDFNNEADTPDNFQSRRPNTSFCFLDIRSPGLGDTAMYLCATSRQSRTPGPYNEQFFGPGTRLTVL.

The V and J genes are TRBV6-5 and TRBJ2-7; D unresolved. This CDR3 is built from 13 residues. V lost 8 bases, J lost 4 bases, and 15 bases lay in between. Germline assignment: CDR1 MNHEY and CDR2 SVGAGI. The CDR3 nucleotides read TGTGCCAGCGAAAAGACCTGGGGATACGAGCAGTACTTC. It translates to CASEKTWGYEQYF.

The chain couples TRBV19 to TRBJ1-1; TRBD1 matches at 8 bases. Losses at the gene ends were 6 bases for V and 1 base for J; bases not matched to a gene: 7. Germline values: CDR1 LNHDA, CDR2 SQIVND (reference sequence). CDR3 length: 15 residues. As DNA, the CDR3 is TGTGCCAGTAGGAGAGACAGGGGAACGAACACTGAAGCTTTCTTT. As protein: CASRRDRGTNTEAFF.

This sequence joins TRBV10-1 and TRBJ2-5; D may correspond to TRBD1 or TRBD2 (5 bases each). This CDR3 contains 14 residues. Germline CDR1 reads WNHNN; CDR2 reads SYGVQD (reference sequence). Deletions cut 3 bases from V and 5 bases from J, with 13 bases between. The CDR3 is CASSDGGTEETQYF. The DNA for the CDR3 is TGCGCCAGCAGTGACGGTGGGACCGAGGAGACCCAGTACTTC.